This T cell receptor (beta chain) is drawn from a study of blood T cell repertoires in COVID-19. Study details: Samples representing acute and convalescent COVID-19 were sourced from the United States, Italy and Spain. T cells, B-cell-depleted T cells, or PBMCs provided the cDNA or gDNA that served as material.

Clones were sequenced by immunoSEQ multiplex PCR, and TCRdb holds only the in-frame ones, with some missing. The table shows about 240,000 clones, with approximately 90% occurring only once. The sequenced material came from peripheral blood. The sequence was collected from a man aged 55 to 70 who had recovered from COVID-19.

The CDR3 loop is CASRKRQNTGELFF. CDR3 bases: TGTGCCAGCAGGAAAAGACAGAACACCGGGGAGCTGTTTTTT. The chain joins TRBV9 to TRBJ2-2; D unclear. The CDR3 length is 14 residues. The germline V gene has CDR1 SGDLS and CDR2 YYNGEE. V was trimmed by 5 bases and J by 1 base, leaving 9 bases between them.